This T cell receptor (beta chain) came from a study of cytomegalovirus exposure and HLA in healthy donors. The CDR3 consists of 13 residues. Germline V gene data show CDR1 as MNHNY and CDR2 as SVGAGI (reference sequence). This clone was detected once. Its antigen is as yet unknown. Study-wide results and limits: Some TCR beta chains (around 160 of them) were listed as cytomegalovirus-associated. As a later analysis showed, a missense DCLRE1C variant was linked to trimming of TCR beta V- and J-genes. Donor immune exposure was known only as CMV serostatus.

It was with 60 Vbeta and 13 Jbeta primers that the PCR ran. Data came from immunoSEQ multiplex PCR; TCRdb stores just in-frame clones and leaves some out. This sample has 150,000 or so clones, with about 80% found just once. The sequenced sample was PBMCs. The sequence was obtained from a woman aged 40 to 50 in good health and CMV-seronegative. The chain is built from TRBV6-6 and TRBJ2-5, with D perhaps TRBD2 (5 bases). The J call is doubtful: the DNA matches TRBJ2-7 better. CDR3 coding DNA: TGTGCCACAGGCCAACGGGAAGACCACGAGCAGTACTTC. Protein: CATGQREDHEQYF.